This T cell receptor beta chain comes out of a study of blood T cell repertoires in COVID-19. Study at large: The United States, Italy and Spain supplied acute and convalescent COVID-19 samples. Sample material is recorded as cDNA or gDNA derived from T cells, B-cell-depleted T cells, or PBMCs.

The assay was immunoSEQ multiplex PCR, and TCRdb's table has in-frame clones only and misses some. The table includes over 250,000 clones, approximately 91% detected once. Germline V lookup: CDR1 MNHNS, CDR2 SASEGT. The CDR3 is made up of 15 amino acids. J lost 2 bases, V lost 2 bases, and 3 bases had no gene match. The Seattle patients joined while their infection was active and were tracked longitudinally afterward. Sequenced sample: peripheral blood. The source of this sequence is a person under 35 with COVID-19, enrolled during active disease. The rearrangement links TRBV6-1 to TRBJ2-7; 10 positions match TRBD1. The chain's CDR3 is CASSEWDRGPYEQYF. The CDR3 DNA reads TGTGCCAGCAGTGAATGGGACAGGGGCCCCTACGAGCAGTACTTC.